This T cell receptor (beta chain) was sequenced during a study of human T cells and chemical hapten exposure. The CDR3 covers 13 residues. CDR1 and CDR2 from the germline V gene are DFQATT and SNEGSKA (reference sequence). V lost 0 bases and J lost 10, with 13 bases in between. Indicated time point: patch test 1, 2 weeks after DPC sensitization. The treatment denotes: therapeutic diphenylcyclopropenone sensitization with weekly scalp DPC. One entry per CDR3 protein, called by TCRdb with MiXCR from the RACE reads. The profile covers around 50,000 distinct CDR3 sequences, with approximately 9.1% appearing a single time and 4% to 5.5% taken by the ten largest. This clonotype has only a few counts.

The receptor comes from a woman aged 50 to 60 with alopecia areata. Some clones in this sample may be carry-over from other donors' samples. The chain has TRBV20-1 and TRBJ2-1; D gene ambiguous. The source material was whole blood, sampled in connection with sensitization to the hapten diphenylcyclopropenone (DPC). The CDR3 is CSARDPPSREQFF. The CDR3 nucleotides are TGCAGTGCTAGAGATCCGCCGTCCCGCGAGCAGTTCTTC.